This entry features one TCR beta chain sequence. V was pared by 2 bases and J by 7 bases, with 12 bases between. Germline V gene lookup returns CDR1 GTSNPN and CDR2 SVGIG (reference sequence). The CDR3 is made up of 13 amino acids. The repertoire was sequenced with immunoSEQ multiplex PCR; TCRdb's copy has only in-frame clones and lacks some. The sample yields over 130,000 clones, about 82% seen once. The entry originates in a study of blood T cell repertoires in COVID-19. Sequenced sample: peripheral blood. This TCR was sampled from an elderly woman with active or convalescent COVID-19. This chain links TRBV30 with TRBJ2-1; D might be TRBD1 (5 bases). The CDR3 sequence: CAWSLGPQNEQFF. DNA of the CDR3: TGTGCCTGGAGTTTGGGGCCCCAGAATGAGCAGTTCTTC.